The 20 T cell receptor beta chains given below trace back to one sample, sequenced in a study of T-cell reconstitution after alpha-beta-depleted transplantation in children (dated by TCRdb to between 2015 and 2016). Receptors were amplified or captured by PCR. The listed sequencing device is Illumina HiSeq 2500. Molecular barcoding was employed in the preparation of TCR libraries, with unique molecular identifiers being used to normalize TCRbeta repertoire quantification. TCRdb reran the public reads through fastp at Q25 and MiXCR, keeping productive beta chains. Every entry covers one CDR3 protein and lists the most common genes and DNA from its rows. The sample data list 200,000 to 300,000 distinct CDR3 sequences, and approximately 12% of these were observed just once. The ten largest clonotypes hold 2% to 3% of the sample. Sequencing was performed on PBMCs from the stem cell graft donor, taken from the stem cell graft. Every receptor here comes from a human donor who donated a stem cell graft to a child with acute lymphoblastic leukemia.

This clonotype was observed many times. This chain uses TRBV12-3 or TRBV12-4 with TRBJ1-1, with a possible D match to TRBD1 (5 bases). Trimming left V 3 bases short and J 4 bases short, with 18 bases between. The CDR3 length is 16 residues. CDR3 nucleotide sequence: TGTGCCAGCAGTTTCCGGTTCCAGGGAAACCCCACTGAAGCTTTCTTT. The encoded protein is CASSFRFQGNPTEAFF.

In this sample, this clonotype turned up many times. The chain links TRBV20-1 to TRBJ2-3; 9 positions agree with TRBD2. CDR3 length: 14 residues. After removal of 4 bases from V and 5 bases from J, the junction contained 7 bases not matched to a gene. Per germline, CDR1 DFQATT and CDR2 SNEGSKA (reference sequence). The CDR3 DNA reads TGCAGTGCTACCCGACGGCGGGAGGGAGATACGCAGTATTTT. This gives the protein CSATRRREGDTQYF.

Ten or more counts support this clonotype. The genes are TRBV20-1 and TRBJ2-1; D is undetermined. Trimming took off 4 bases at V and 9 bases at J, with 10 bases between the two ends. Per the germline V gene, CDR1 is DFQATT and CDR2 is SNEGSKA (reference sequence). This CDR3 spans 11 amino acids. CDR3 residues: CSAMGLGEQFF. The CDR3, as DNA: TGCAGTGCTATGGGATTGGGTGAGCAGTTCTTC.

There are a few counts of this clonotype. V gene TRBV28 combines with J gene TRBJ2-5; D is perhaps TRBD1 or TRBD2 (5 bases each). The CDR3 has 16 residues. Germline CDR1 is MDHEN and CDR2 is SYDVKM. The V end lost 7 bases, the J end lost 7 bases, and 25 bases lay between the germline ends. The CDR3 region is CASNRAGTPGLVTQYF. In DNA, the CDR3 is TGTGCCAGCAACCGCGCCGGGACCCCCGGGCTAGTGACCCAGTACTTC.

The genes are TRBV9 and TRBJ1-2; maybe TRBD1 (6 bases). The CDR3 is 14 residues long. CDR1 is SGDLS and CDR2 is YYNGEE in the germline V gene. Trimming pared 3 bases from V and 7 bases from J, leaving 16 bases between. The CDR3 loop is CASSGSDRRSGYTF. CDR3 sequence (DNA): TGTGCCAGCAGCGGGTCCGACAGGCGTTCTGGCTACACCTTC.

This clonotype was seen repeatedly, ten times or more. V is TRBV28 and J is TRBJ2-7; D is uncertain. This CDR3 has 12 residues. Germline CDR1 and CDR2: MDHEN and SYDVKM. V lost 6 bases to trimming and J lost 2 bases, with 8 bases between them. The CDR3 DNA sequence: TGTGCCAGCAGCGGCCACCCCTACGAGCAGTACTTC. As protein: CASSGHPYEQYF.

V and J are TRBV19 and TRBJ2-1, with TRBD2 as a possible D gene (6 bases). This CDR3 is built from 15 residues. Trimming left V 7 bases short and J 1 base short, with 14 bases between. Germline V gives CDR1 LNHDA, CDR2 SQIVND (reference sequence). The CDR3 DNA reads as TGTGCCAGTATGGGGGGTCGGGGATCCTACAATGAGCAGTTCTTC. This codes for CASMGGRGSYNEQFF.

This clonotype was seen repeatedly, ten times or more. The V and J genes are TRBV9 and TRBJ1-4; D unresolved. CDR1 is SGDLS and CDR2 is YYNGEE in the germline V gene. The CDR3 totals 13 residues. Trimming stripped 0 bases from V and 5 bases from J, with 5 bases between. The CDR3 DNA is TGTGCCAGCAGCGTAGGCCTAAATGAAAAACTGTTTTTT. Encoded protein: CASSVGLNEKLFF. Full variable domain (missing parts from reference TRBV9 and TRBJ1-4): DSGVTQTPKHLITATGQRVTLRCSPRSGDLSVYWYQQSLDQGLQFLIQYYNGEERAKGNILERFSAQQFPDLHSELNLSSLELGDSALYFCASSVGLNEKLFFGSGTQLSVL.

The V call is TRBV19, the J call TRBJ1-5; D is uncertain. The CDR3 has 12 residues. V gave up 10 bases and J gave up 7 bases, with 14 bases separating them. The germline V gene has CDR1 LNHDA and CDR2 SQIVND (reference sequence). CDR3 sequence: CATTDYGQPQHF. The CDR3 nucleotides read TGTGCCACGACTGACTATGGCCAGCCCCAGCATTTT.

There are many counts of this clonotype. Here the CDR3 reads CASSLMRGGNEQFF. CDR3 nucleotide sequence: TGTGCCAGCAGTTTAATGCGGGGGGGCAATGAGCAGTTCTTC. This chain joins TRBV27 and TRBJ2-1; 9 bases line up with TRBD2. Losses at the gene ends were 2 bases for V and 6 bases for J; bases not matched to a gene: 2. This CDR3 has 14 residues. In germline, CDR1 is MNHEY, CDR2 SMNVEV (reference sequence).

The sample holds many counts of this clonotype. As DNA, the CDR3 is TGCGCCAGCAGCCAAGGGACAGGGGGCAATGAGCAGTTCTTC. It encodes CASSQGTGGNEQFF. V and J are TRBV5-1 and TRBJ2-1; TRBD1 agrees at 11 bases. Trimming took 4 bases from V and 6 from J; bases not matched to a gene: 3. The germline V gene has CDR1 SGHRS and CDR2 YFSETQ. The CDR3 loop spans 14 amino acids. Full variable domain (remainder filled in from reference TRBV5-1 and TRBJ2-1): KAGVTQTPRYLIKTRGQQVTLSCSPISGHRSVSWYQQTPGQGLQFLFEYFSETQRNKGNFPGRFSGRQFSNSRSEMNVSTLELGDSALYLCASSQGTGGNEQFFGPGTRLTVL.

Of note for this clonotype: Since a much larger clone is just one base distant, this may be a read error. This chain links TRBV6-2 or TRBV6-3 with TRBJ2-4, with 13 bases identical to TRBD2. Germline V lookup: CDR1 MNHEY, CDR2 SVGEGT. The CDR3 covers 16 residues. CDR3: CASRFTSGRAKNIHYF. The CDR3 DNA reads TGTGCCAGCAGATTCACTAGCGGGAGGGCCAAAAACATTCACTACTTC.

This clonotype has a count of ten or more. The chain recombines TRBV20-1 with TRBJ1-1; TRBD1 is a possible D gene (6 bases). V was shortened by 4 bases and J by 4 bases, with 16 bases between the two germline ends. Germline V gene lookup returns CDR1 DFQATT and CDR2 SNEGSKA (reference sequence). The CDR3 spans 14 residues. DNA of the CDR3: TGCAGTGCTAATAGGCAGGGGTGGGTCACTGAAGCTTTCTTT. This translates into CSANRQGWVTEAFF.

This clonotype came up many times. The chain's CDR3 is CASSLRPDEAFF. For the CDR3, the DNA is TGTGCCAGCAGCCTTAGACCCGATGAAGCTTTCTTT. This chain links TRBV7-9 with TRBJ1-1; no clear D. The V end was cut by 5 bases, the J end by 7 bases, with 11 bases between. This CDR3 is built from 12 residues. Germline loops: CDR1 SEHNR, CDR2 FQNEAQ (reference sequence).

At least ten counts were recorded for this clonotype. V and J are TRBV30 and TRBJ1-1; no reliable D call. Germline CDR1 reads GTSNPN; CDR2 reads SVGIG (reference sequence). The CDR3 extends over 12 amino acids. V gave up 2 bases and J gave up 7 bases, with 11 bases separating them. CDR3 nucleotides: TGTGCCTGGAGTAAATCAACTTATGAAGCTTTCTTT. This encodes CAWSKSTYEAFF.

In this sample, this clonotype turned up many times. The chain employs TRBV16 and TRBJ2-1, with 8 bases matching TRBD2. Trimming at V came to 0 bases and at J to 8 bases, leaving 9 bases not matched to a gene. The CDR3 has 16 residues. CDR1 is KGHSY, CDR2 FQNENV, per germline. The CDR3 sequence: CASSQSKRESGDEQFF. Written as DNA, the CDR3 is TGTGCCAGCAGCCAATCTAAGCGGGAGTCTGGGGATGAGCAGTTCTTC.

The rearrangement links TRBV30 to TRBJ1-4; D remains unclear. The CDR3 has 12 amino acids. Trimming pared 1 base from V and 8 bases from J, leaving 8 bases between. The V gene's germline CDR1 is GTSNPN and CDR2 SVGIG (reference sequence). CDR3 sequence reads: CAWSASVEKLFF. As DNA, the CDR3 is TGTGCCTGGAGTGCGTCTGTGGAAAAACTGTTTTTT.

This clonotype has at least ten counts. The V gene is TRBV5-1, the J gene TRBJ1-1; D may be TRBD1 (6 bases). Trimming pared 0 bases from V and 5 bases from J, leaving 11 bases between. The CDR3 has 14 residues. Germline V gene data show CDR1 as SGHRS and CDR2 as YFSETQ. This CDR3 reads CASSLVQGLTEAFF. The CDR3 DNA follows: TGCGCCAGCAGCTTGGTTCAGGGGTTAACTGAAGCTTTCTTT.

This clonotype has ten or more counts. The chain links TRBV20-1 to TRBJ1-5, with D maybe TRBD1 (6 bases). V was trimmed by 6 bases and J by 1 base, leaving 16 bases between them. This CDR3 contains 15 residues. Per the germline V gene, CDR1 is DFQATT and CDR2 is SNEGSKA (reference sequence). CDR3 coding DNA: TGCAGTGCCCCCCCAGGGGCGGCGAGCAATCAGCCCCAGCATTTT. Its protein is CSAPPGAASNQPQHF.

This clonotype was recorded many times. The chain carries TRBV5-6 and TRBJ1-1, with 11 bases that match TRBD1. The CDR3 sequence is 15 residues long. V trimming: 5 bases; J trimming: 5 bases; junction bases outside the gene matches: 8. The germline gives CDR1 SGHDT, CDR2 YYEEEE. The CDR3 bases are TGTGCCAGCAGATGGACAGGGGGCGAGCATACTGAAGCTTTCTTT. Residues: CASRWTGGEHTEAFF.